The next 31 T cell receptor beta chains were all read from a single sample in a study of blood T cell repertoires in COVID-19. The table came from immunoSEQ multiplex PCR; TCRdb's copy has only in-frame clones and leaves some out. The table lists 300,000 or so clones, roughly 83% of them singletons. The sample comprised peripheral blood. The receptors stem from a woman aged 45 to 65 with acute or convalescent COVID-19.

The J gene is TRBJ2-3, the V gene TRBV9; 8 bases fit TRBD2. The CDR3 is 16 residues long. The V gene's germline CDR1 is SGDLS and CDR2 YYNGEE. The ends lost 1 base at V and 2 bases at J; junction bases unmatched: 6. The CDR3 loop is CASSVSLAGPTDTQYF. The CDR3 DNA reads TGTGCCAGCAGCGTATCGCTAGCGGGTCCCACAGATACGCAGTATTTT. The full variable domain, its missing parts supplied by reference TRBV9 and TRBJ2-3, is DSGVTQTPKHLITATGQRVTLRCSPRSGDLSVYWYQQSLDQGLQFLIQYYNGEERAKGNILERFSAQQFPDLHSELNLSSLELGDSALYFCASSVSLAGPTDTQYFGPGTRLTVL.

The chain combines TRBV27 with TRBJ2-1, with a weak D call TRBD2 (5 bases). Between the trimmed V and J ends, which lost 0 bases and 3 bases, there was a span of 9 bases. This CDR3 is 15 amino acids long. Germline CDR1 MNHEY, CDR2 SMNVEV (reference sequence). The CDR3 DNA follows: TGTGCCAGCAGTTTATCCGAGGGTGGCTACAATGAGCAGTTCTTC. It encodes CASSLSEGGYNEQFF.

The CDR3 region is CASSLSIAGGLGEQYF. In nucleotides, the CDR3 is TGTGCCAGCAGTTTATCTATAGCGGGAGGGTTGGGCGAGCAGTACTTC. J is TRBJ2-7 and V is TRBV27; 11 bases map to TRBD2. CDR1 and CDR2 from the germline V gene are MNHEY and SMNVEV (reference sequence). Trimming took 0 bases from V and 6 from J; bases not matched to a gene: 7. The CDR3 extends over 16 amino acids.

The CDR3 loop is CATGDSAGGYTF. The CDR3 DNA sequence: TGTGCCACCGGAGACAGTGCAGGAGGCTACACCTTC. This chain joins TRBV24-1 and TRBJ1-2; tentatively, D is TRBD1 (5 bases). CDR1 KGHDR and CDR2 SFDVKD come from the germline V gene. This CDR3 is 12 amino acids long. V shed 9 bases and J shed 8 bases, with 15 bases lying between them.

The chain uses TRBV9 and TRBJ2-3; 9 bases are shared with TRBD1. The CDR3 extends over 16 amino acids. Per the germline V gene, CDR1 is SGDLS and CDR2 is YYNGEE. J gave up 2 bases and V 4 bases, and 8 bases lay outside the gene matches. The CDR3 nucleotides read TGTGCCAGCAGCCCAAGGGACAGGGCAAACACAGATACGCAGTATTTT. Translating gives CASSPRDRANTDTQYF.

The V call is TRBV19, the J call TRBJ2-3; the D gene is possibly TRBD2 (6 bases). CDR3 size: 17 residues. Germline V lookup: CDR1 LNHDA, CDR2 SQIVND (reference sequence). The V gene lost 0 bases and the J gene lost 1 base, with 14 bases spanning the gap. This CDR3 reads CASSIERLGGGTDTQYF. The CDR3 DNA sequence: TGTGCCAGTAGTATAGAGAGACTAGGTGGGGGCACAGATACGCAGTATTTT.

The chain is built from TRBV4-1 and TRBJ1-4, with 10 positions matching TRBD1. CDR1 and CDR2 (germline): MGHRA, YSYEKL. V shed 0 bases, J shed 4 bases, and the junction held 8 bases outside the gene matches. The CDR3 sequence is 18 residues long. CDR3 amino acids: CASSQDPGQGFGNEKLFF. In DNA, the CDR3 is TGCGCCAGCAGCCAAGACCCGGGACAGGGGTTTGGTAATGAAAAACTGTTTTTT.

This rearrangement joins TRBV19 to TRBJ1-2; perhaps TRBD1 as D (6 bases). CDR1 is LNHDA, CDR2 SQIVND, per germline (reference sequence). The CDR3 is 16 amino acids. V lost 2 bases to trimming and J lost 2 bases, with 15 bases between them. CDR3: CASSIYRATVNYGYTF. For the CDR3, the DNA is TGTGCCAGTAGTATATACAGGGCTACCGTGAACTATGGCTACACCTTC.

The J gene is TRBJ1-1, the V gene TRBV10-3, with D perhaps TRBD1 (5 bases). Trimming removed 0 bases from V and 6 bases from J, with 8 bases in between. Germline V CDR1 and CDR2: ENHRY, SYGVKD. The CDR3 runs to 13 residues. CDR3 residues: CAISESGGPEAFF. In nucleotides, the CDR3 is TGTGCCATCAGTGAGTCGGGGGGTCCTGAAGCTTTCTTT.

The chain links TRBV19 to TRBJ1-4, with 7 bases lining up with TRBD1. Trimming cost V 6 bases and J 8 bases; bases outside gene matches: 9. Germline V CDR1 and CDR2: LNHDA, SQIVND (reference sequence). The CDR3 has 14 amino acids. The CDR3 bases are TGTGCCAGTAGCGTACAGGGGTGGGGAGAAAAACTGTTTTTT. Residues: CASSVQGWGEKLFF. Looking up the rest from reference TRBV19 and TRBJ1-4 gives the full variable domain: DGGITQSPKYLFRKEGQNVTLSCEQNLNHDAMYWYRQDPGQGLRLIYYSQIVNDFQKGDIAEGYSVSREKKESFPLTVTSAQKNPTAFYLCASSVQGWGEKLFFGSGTQLSVL.

The chain links TRBV16 to TRBJ2-7; D gene uncertain. V lost 4 bases and J lost 2, with 12 bases in between. Germline V gene data show CDR1 as KGHSY and CDR2 as FQNENV. The CDR3 has 14 residues. The CDR3 protein is CASSPNDRAYEQYF. In nucleotides, the CDR3 is TGTGCCAGCAGCCCCAACGACCGGGCCTACGAGCAGTACTTC.

This rearrangement joins TRBV28 to TRBJ1-1; TRBD1 matches at 8 bases. V shed 1 base and J 7 bases; nucleotides not matched to a gene: 5. The CDR3 loop spans 14 amino acids. Germline V CDR1 and CDR2: MDHEN, SYDVKM. The chain's CDR3 is CASSLSGQVFEAFF. The CDR3, as DNA: TGTGCCAGCAGTTTATCGGGACAGGTCTTTGAAGCTTTCTTT.

This clone came up a few times. V and J are TRBV11-2 and TRBJ1-6, with D possibly TRBD1 on 5 matching bases. The V end lost 4 bases, the J end lost 6 bases, and 16 bases lay between the germline ends. Germline CDR1 SGHAT, CDR2 FQNNGV. This CDR3 has 16 amino acids. The CDR3 nucleotides read TGTGCCAGCAGCTCACACCCGACAGATCCTAATTCACCCCTCCACTTT. It specifies CASSSHPTDPNSPLHF.

The chain carries TRBV7-2 and TRBJ1-2; D not resolved. Trimming left V 1 base short and J 3 bases short, with 18 bases between. Germline V lookup: CDR1 SGHTA, CDR2 FQGNSA. CDR3 length equals 17 residues. The DNA of the CDR3 is TGTGCCAGCAGCTTAGAGAGGGTGGCCTTCACGGACTATGGCTACACCTTC. It is translated as CASSLERVAFTDYGYTF.

The V and J genes are TRBV18 and TRBJ2-7; weak D call: TRBD2 (5 bases). Germline assignment: CDR1 KGHSH and CDR2 LQKENI. This CDR3 is 14 amino acids long. Trimming shortened V by 3 bases and J by 4 bases, and 13 bases separated the two germline ends. The CDR3 reads CASSPVSGNYEQYF. CDR3 nucleotide sequence: TGTGCCAGCTCACCGGTATCGGGGAATTACGAGCAGTACTTC.

This rearrangement joins TRBV18 to TRBJ1-1; D may be TRBD1 (5 bases). Trimming shortened V by 3 bases and J by 4 bases, and 12 bases separated the two germline ends. The CDR3 has 14 residues. Germline CDR1 KGHSH, CDR2 LQKENI. The CDR3 loop reads CASSPTELGTEAFF. CDR3 DNA sequence: TGTGCCAGCTCACCGACAGAGTTAGGCACTGAAGCTTTCTTT.

The V call is TRBV7-3, the J call TRBJ2-4, with TRBD2 matching over 9 bases. Germline loops: CDR1 SGHTA, CDR2 FQGTGA. V lost 0 bases to trimming and J lost 6 bases; unmatched junction nucleotides: 3. The CDR3 runs 15 residues. CDR3 DNA sequence: TGTGCCAGCAGCTTAACCGGCGGGAGGGGAAACATTCAGTACTTC. This sequence encodes CASSLTGGRGNIQYF.

The chain carries TRBV5-1 and TRBJ2-7; 7 nucleotides line up with TRBD2. The CDR3 contains 15 residues. The germline V gene encodes CDR1 SGHRS and CDR2 YFSETQ. Germline trimming cut 3 bases from V and 0 bases from J; bases unmatched to any gene: 6. The CDR3 sequence is CASSSAGTNSYEQYF. In nucleotides, the CDR3 is TGCGCCAGCAGCTCGGCCGGGACTAACTCCTACGAGCAGTACTTC.

V is TRBV6-2 or TRBV6-3 and J is TRBJ1-5; D perhaps matches TRBD1 (6 bases). CDR3 length: 19 residues. V was shortened by 2 bases and J by 2 bases, with 22 bases between the two germline ends. Looked up from germline, CDR1 is MNHEY and CDR2 is SVGEGT. The DNA of the CDR3 is TGTGCCAGCAGTTACAAGTTGGGTGGGGGGGCCGAGGGCAATCAGCCCCAGCATTTT. Residues: CASSYKLGGGAEGNQPQHF.

This rearrangement joins TRBV24-1 to TRBJ1-3; D possibly corresponds to TRBD1 (5 bases). CDR1 and CDR2 (germline): KGHDR, SFDVKD. Trimming removed 5 bases from V and 0 bases from J, with 13 bases in between. The CDR3 has 16 amino acids. The CDR3, as DNA: TGTGCCACCAGTGGGAACAGGACATACTCTGGAAACACCATATATTTT. It encodes CATSGNRTYSGNTIYF.

This sequence joins TRBV7-6 and TRBJ2-3; 7 bases agree with TRBD1. The CDR3 extends over 15 amino acids. Looked up from germline, CDR1 is SGHVS and CDR2 is FNYEAQ. V lost 1 base and J lost 4; bases outside the gene matches: 5. The CDR3, as DNA: TGTGCCAGCAGCTTAGTCGGGACAGAAGCAGATACGCAGTATTTT. Protein sequence: CASSLVGTEADTQYF.

This chain links TRBV4-3 with TRBJ2-7; D possibly corresponds to TRBD2 (7 bases). CDR3 length equals 17 residues. The V end was cut by 2 bases, the J end by 2 bases, with 19 bases between. The germline gives CDR1 LGHNA, CDR2 YSLEER. CDR3 protein: CASSQTSTWEGAYEQYF. The CDR3 DNA follows: TGCGCCAGCAGCCAAACGTCGACGTGGGAGGGGGCCTACGAGCAGTACTTC.

The chain combines TRBV14 with TRBJ2-2, with 11 nucleotides matching TRBD2. Per germline, CDR1 SGHDN and CDR2 FVKESK. The CDR3 totals 15 residues. V gave up 6 bases and J gave up 4 bases; unmatched junction bases: 4. CDR3 in amino acids: CASSRLAGGTGELFF. Here the CDR3 DNA reads TGTGCCAGCAGTCGGCTAGCGGGAGGCACCGGGGAGCTGTTTTTT.

V is TRBV24-1 and J is TRBJ2-3, with a possible D match to TRBD1 (5 bases). CDR3 length: 11 residues. V was pared by 9 bases and J by 6 bases, with 9 bases between. Germline CDR1 is KGHDR and CDR2 is SFDVKD. This chain's CDR3 is CATAAGDTQYF. The CDR3 nucleotides read TGTGCCACCGCGGCAGGGGATACGCAGTATTTT.

This chain uses TRBV5-4 with TRBJ1-5, with D maybe TRBD1 (5 bases). The CDR3 covers 15 residues. Germline V gives CDR1 SGHNT, CDR2 YYREEE (reference sequence). Trimming stripped 0 bases from V and 2 bases from J, with 9 bases between. CDR3 DNA: TGTGCCAGCAGCTTGGACGGAGGGGGCAATCAGCCCCAGCATTTT. It translates to CASSLDGGGNQPQHF.

The chain is built from TRBV7-9 and TRBJ1-1; perhaps TRBD1 as D (5 bases). Trimming shortened V by 1 base and J by 1 base, and 10 bases separated the two germline ends. Germline CDR1 is SEHNR and CDR2 is FQNEAQ (reference sequence). The CDR3 loop spans 15 amino acids. CDR3 region: CASSLERGKNTEAFF. The DNA for the CDR3 is TGTGCCAGCAGCTTAGAACGGGGGAAGAACACTGAAGCTTTCTTT.

This sequence joins TRBV28 and TRBJ2-2; 8 bases map to TRBD1. The CDR3 contains 17 residues. Germline CDR1 reads MDHEN; CDR2 reads SYDVKM. J lost 5 bases, V lost 3 bases, and 11 bases had no gene match. The CDR3 sequence is CASSLIRRTGSTGELFF. The CDR3, as DNA: TGTGCCAGCAGTTTGATACGAAGGACAGGGTCTACCGGGGAGCTGTTTTTT.

The gene calls are TRBV7-2 and TRBJ1-1; 8 bases are shared with TRBD1. Germline assignment: CDR1 SGHTA and CDR2 FQGNSA. This CDR3 has 15 residues. Unmatched junction bases numbered 5, after V lost 5 bases and J lost 0 bases. The CDR3: CASSIRQGMNTEAFF. DNA of the CDR3: TGTGCCAGCAGCATAAGACAGGGGATGAACACTGAAGCTTTCTTT.

This clone occurred a few times. The chain recombines TRBV30 with TRBJ2-1, with D maybe TRBD1 (6 bases). Trimming shortened V by 2 bases and J by 0 bases, and 8 bases separated the two germline ends. Germline loops: CDR1 GTSNPN, CDR2 SVGIG (reference sequence). The CDR3 runs to 14 residues. CDR3 sequence reads: CAWSSDSSYNEQFF. In DNA, the CDR3 is TGTGCCTGGAGTTCGGACAGCTCCTACAATGAGCAGTTCTTC.

This rearrangement joins TRBV30 to TRBJ1-1; TRBD1 might be the D (5 bases). CDR3 length: 11 residues. With 5 bases removed from V and 10 bases from J, the gap between germline ends came to 14 bases. Germline lookup yields CDR1 GTSNPN and CDR2 SVGIG (reference sequence). The chain's CDR3 is CAWDGGVAAFF. The CDR3 region has the DNA TGTGCCTGGGACGGGGGGGTTGCAGCTTTCTTT.

The chain couples TRBV5-1 to TRBJ1-1; 9 bases are a match to TRBD1. Trimming removed 4 bases from V and 4 bases from J; junction bases left unmatched: 5. The CDR3 length is 14 residues. Germline values: CDR1 SGHRS, CDR2 YFSETQ. This chain's CDR3 is CASSQDRGGTEAFF. In nucleotides, the CDR3 is TGCGCCAGCAGCCAGGACAGGGGTGGCACTGAAGCTTTCTTT.